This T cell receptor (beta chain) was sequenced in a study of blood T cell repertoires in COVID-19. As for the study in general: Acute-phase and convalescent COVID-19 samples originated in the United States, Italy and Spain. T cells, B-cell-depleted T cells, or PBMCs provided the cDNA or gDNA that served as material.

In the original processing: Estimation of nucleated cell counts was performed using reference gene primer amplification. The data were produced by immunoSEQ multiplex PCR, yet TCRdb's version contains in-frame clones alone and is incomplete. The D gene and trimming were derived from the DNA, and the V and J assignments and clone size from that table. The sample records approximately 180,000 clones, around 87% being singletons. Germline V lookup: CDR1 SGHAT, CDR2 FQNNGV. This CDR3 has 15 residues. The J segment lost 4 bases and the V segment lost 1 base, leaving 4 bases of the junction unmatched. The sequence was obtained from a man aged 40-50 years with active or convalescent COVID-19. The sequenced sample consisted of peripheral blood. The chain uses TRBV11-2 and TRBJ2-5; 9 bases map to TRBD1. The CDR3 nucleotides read TGTGCCAGCAGCTTAGCCCGGGACAGGGCAGAGACCCAGTACTTC. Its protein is CASSLARDRAETQYF.